This is a list of T cell receptor beta chains from one sample in a study of CD8 T cells in ankylosing spondylitis. TCRdb re-analysed the 5' RACE reads in MiXCR, keeping a single row per CDR3 protein. The sample lists 500,000 or so distinct CDR3 sequences; about 5% were seen once. The sequenced sample was blood, either unsorted or a sorted T cell fraction (not recorded which). The receptors were sampled from a male donor with ankylosing spondylitis. Both conserved end residues are part of each CDR3. The order of the fields is CDR3 length, clone size, D gene, V gene, J gene, CDR3 protein, CDR3 DNA. D genes are given only for firm matches. Clone size is shown for a subset of rows, as once, few, many or a class of expanded clone.

length: 15; size: many; D: -; V: TRBV7-9; J: TRBJ1-6; CDR3: CASRLDVPYNSPLHF; DNA: TGTGCCAGCAGACTAGATGTCCCCTATAATTCACCCCTCCACTTT
length: 16; size: many; D: -; V: TRBV20-1; J: TRBJ2-7; CDR3: CSARDQTGRTTYEQYF; DNA: TGCAGTGCTAGAGATCAGACTGGGCGGACTACCTACGAGCAGTACTTC
length: 17; size: many; D: -; V: TRBV4-3; J: TRBJ2-7; CDR3: CASSQVLPGQSSYEQYF; DNA: TGCGCCAGCAGCCAAGTTCTCCCGGGGCAGAGCTCCTACGAGCAGTACTTC
length: 14; size: -; D: -; V: TRBV7-2; J: TRBJ2-3; CDR3: CASSSGLSGNTQYF; DNA: TGTGCCAGCAGCTCGGGACTTAGCGGTAATACGCAGTATTTT
length: 13; size: many; D: -; V: TRBV12-3/TRBV12-4; J: TRBJ1-6; CDR3: CASSYGEGSPLHF; DNA: TGTGCCAGCAGTTACGGGGAGGGTTCACCCCTCCACTTT
length: 14; size: many; D: TRBD1; V: TRBV5-5; J: TRBJ2-2; CDR3: CASSGRQGPGELFF; DNA: TGTGCCAGCAGCGGGAGACAGGGTCCCGGGGAGCTGTTTTTT
length: 15; size: many; D: -; V: TRBV10-3; J: TRBJ1-1; CDR3: CAISGPLSGATEAFF; DNA: TGTGCCATCAGTGGACCTCTATCGGGTGCGACTGAAGCTTTCTTT
length: 15; size: -; D: -; V: TRBV5-1; J: TRBJ2-2; CDR3: CASSLGTKDTGELFF; DNA: TGCGCCAGCAGCTTAGGGACAAAGGACACCGGGGAGCTGTTTTTT
length: 16; size: many; D: -; V: TRBV7-3; J: TRBJ2-6; CDR3: CASSLISGAGANVLTF; DNA: TGTGCCAGCAGCTTAATCTCGGGAGCCGGGGCCAACGTCCTGACTTTC
length: 14; size: many; D: TRBD2; V: TRBV6-5; J: TRBJ2-7; CDR3: CASSYDTGGYEQYF; DNA: TGTGCCAGCAGTTACGATACGGGGGGGTACGAGCAGTACTTC
length: 15; size: -; D: TRBD2; V: TRBV7-2; J: TRBJ2-1; CDR3: CASSFEGTSGERQFF; DNA: TGTGCCAGCAGCTTCGAGGGGACTAGCGGGGAGAGGCAGTTCTTC
length: 16; size: many; D: -; V: TRBV5-1; J: TRBJ1-4; CDR3: CASSLDFRRSNEKLFF; DNA: TGCGCCAGCAGCTTGGATTTTAGGAGGAGTAATGAAAAACTGTTTTTT
length: 15; size: many; D: -; V: TRBV5-1; J: TRBJ2-7; CDR3: CASSSTPLGGYEQYF; DNA: TGCGCCAGCAGCTCAACACCTTTGGGGGGCTACGAGCAGTACTTC
length: 15; size: many; D: -; V: TRBV5-1; J: TRBJ2-3; CDR3: CASSWTVLRADTQYF; DNA: TGCGCCAGCAGCTGGACAGTACTGCGGGCAGATACGCAGTATTTT
length: 16; size: -; D: -; V: TRBV18; J: TRBJ2-5; CDR3: CASSPVPRDSDETQYF; DNA: TGTGCCAGCTCCCCCGTACCCCGCGATTCGGATGAGACCCAGTACTTC
length: 12; size: many; D: -; V: TRBV20-1; J: TRBJ2-7; CDR3: CSARELFGKEYF; DNA: TGCAGTGCTAGAGAATTGTTCGGTAAGGAGTACTTC
length: 17; size: -; D: TRBD2; V: TRBV3-1; J: TRBJ2-1; CDR3: CASSQIIRTSGRNEQFF; DNA: TGTGCCAGCAGCCAAATCATTCGGACTAGCGGGAGGAATGAGCAGTTCTTC
length: 15; size: -; D: -; V: TRBV12-3/TRBV12-4; J: TRBJ1-5; CDR3: CASSLEGLENQPQHF; DNA: TGTGCCAGCAGTTTAGAAGGACTGGAAAATCAGCCCCAGCATTTT
length: 16; size: many; D: TRBD2; V: TRBV4-2; J: TRBJ2-3; CDR3: CASSQGAGAWADTQYF; DNA: TGTGCCAGCAGCCAAGGAGCGGGGGCATGGGCCGATACGCAGTATTTT
length: 11; size: few; D: -; V: TRBV7-9; J: TRBJ2-7; CDR3: CASLGGYEQYF; DNA: TGTGCCAGCCTGGGGGGATACGAGCAGTACTTC
length: 15; size: many; D: TRBD1; V: TRBV7-2; J: TRBJ1-2; CDR3: CASTLRRQGVYGYTF; DNA: TGTGCCAGCACCTTACGGAGACAGGGGGTCTATGGCTACACCTTC
length: 13; size: many; D: -; V: TRBV5-1; J: TRBJ2-7; CDR3: CASSYRLPYEQYF; DNA: TGCGCCAGCAGCTACAGGCTACCCTACGAGCAGTACTTC
length: 15; size: many; D: TRBD2; V: TRBV5-6; J: TRBJ2-5; CDR3: CASSLAGRYQETQYF; DNA: TGTGCCAGCAGTTTAGCGGGGCGGTACCAAGAGACCCAGTACTTC
length: 15; size: many; D: -; V: TRBV6-5; J: TRBJ1-3; CDR3: CASSSYGGEGNTIYF; DNA: TGTGCCAGCAGTTCTTACGGGGGAGAGGGAAACACCATATATTTT
length: 16; size: many; D: -; V: TRBV7-9; J: TRBJ1-1; CDR3: CASSSQHRGANTEAFF; DNA: TGTGCCAGCAGCTCCCAGCATAGGGGGGCGAACACTGAAGCTTTCTTT
length: 14; size: many; D: -; V: TRBV18; J: TRBJ2-5; CDR3: CASSPKTDRETQYF; DNA: TGTGCCAGCTCACCCAAGACTGACAGGGAGACCCAGTACTTC
length: 14; size: many; D: -; V: TRBV7-9; J: TRBJ1-2; CDR3: CASSPAQGNYGYTF; DNA: TGTGCCAGCAGCCCCGCCCAGGGAAACTATGGCTACACCTTC
length: 14; size: many; D: -; V: TRBV5-1; J: TRBJ2-7; CDR3: CASSRMEAYYEQYF; DNA: TGCGCCAGCAGCCGTATGGAAGCATATTACGAGCAGTACTTC
length: 14; size: many; D: -; V: TRBV13; J: TRBJ2-5; CDR3: CASSLSPAQETQYF; DNA: TGTGCCAGCAGCTTGAGTCCGGCGCAGGAGACCCAGTACTTC
length: 14; size: many; D: TRBD1; V: TRBV6-5; J: TRBJ1-2; CDR3: CASSYLDRGYGYTF; DNA: TGTGCCAGCAGTTACCTTGACAGGGGCTATGGCTACACCTTC
length: 13; size: many; D: -; V: TRBV12-3/TRBV12-4; J: TRBJ1-6; CDR3: CASSGRQNSPLHF; DNA: TGTGCCAGCAGTGGAAGACAGAATTCACCCCTCCACTTT
length: 15; size: many; D: -; V: TRBV5-1; J: TRBJ2-2; CDR3: CASSFETSNTGELFF; DNA: TGCGCCAGCAGCTTTGAAACGTCGAACACCGGGGAGCTGTTTTTT
length: 22; size: many; D: TRBD2; V: TRBV5-1; J: TRBJ2-3; CDR3: CASRLPTSLAPDQITNTDTQYF; DNA: TGCGCCAGCAGGTTACCGACTAGCTTGGCTCCTGACCAGATTACGAACACAGATACGCAGTATTTT
length: 16; size: many; D: -; V: TRBV18; J: TRBJ2-6; CDR3: CASSPPGSSGANVLTF; DNA: TGTGCCAGCTCACCCCCCGGGTCCTCTGGGGCCAACGTCCTGACTTTC
length: 12; size: many; D: -; V: TRBV20-1; J: TRBJ1-2; CDR3: CSARGHLYGYTF; DNA: TGCAGTGCCAGGGGACATCTCTATGGCTACACCTTC
length: 16; size: many; D: TRBD1; V: TRBV5-1; J: TRBJ1-4; CDR3: CASSFGRDSGPGKLFF; DNA: TGCGCCAGCAGCTTTGGGCGGGACAGCGGACCTGGAAAACTGTTTTTT